The 3 T cell receptor beta chains reported below all come from one sample, sequenced in a study of Graves' ophthalmopathy and Graves' hyperthyroidism. Amplification of the TCR beta CDR3 regions used RNA transcripts (as template). Scientists carried out first-round RT-PCR using HTBI primers and then a second-round multiplex PCR. TCRdb used MiXCR to reprocess the multiplex PCR reads, holding one entry per CDR3 protein. The profile shows 200,000 to 250,000 distinct CDR3 sequences, 29% of them singletons. The sequencing sample was made of peripheral blood. These receptors were collected from a man aged 45-65 years with Graves' ophthalmopathy.

The J gene is TRBJ2-7, the V gene TRBV12-3 or TRBV12-4, with a possible D match to TRBD1 (5 bases). Trimming stripped 7 bases from V and 2 bases from J, with 12 bases between. This CDR3 is 13 amino acids long. The CDR3 is CASTSTGAYEQYF. The CDR3 region has the DNA TGTGCCAGCACAAGTACAGGCGCCTACGAGCAGTACTTC.

This chain links TRBV9 with TRBJ2-7; D remains unclear. The V gene's germline CDR1 is SGDLS and CDR2 YYNGEE. The CDR3 has 13 amino acids. The ends were cut back, 0 bases at V and 5 bases at J, with 9 bases in the middle. The CDR3 spells CASSVAARDEQYF. The DNA of the CDR3 is TGTGCCAGCAGCGTAGCGGCTAGGGACGAGCAGTACTTC. Full variable domain (remainder filled in from reference TRBV9 and TRBJ2-7): DSGVTQTPKHLITATGQRVTLRCSPRSGDLSVYWYQQSLDQGLQFLIQYYNGEERAKGNILERFSAQQFPDLHSELNLSSLELGDSALYFCASSVAARDEQYFGPGTRLTVT.

This clonotype was seen ten or more times. The V and J genes are TRBV30 and TRBJ1-1, with D unclear. Germline V gene lookup returns CDR1 GTSNPN and CDR2 SVGIG (reference sequence). V lost 3 bases and J 0 bases, leaving 14 bases between the germline ends. The CDR3 length is 15 residues. The CDR3 here is CAWRGESTVNTEAFF. CDR3 nucleotide sequence: TGTGCCTGGAGAGGAGAGAGCACTGTGAACACTGAAGCTTTCTTT. Complete variable domain (other parts from reference TRBV30 and TRBJ1-1): SQTIHQWPATLVQPVGSPLSLECTVEGTSNPNLYWYRQAAGRGLQLLFYSVGIGQISSEVPQNLSASRPQDRQFILSSKKLLLSDSGFYLCAWRGESTVNTEAFFGQGTRLTVV.